The following is a TCR beta chain sequence with its context. The germline V gene encodes CDR1 SGHNT and CDR2 YENEEA. Trimming pared 2 bases from V and 7 bases from J, leaving 8 bases between. CDR3 length: 12 residues. These data are taken from a study of blood T cell repertoires in COVID-19. Study overall: Both acute and convalescent COVID-19 samples were obtained from the United States, Italy and Spain. T cells, B-cell-depleted T cells, or PBMCs supplied cDNA or gDNA.

As handled by the study authors: Researchers report that nucleated cell counts were estimated from reference gene primer amplification. The assay was immunoSEQ multiplex PCR, and TCRdb's table has in-frame clones only and misses some. The V and J calls and clone size are taken from that table; D and trimming were inferred from the DNA. The sample has over 250,000 clones; 88% are singletons. Sequenced material: peripheral blood. This receptor was obtained from a woman between 25 and 40 years old with acute or convalescent COVID-19. The chain recombines TRBV11-3 with TRBJ1-1; D uncertain. CDR3 region: CASSLLASEAFF. CDR3 DNA sequence: TGTGCCAGCAGCTTATTAGCGAGTGAAGCTTTCTTT.